This T cell receptor beta chain was recorded in a study of cytomegalovirus exposure and HLA in healthy donors. The PCR used 60 Vbeta and 13 Jbeta primers. Original processing methods: In a later analysis, the count reached about 82 million unique TCR beta chains, with roughly 9.9 million shared. Produced via immunoSEQ multiplex PCR; TCRdb's table is partial and in-frame only. Clone size and V and J calls were adopted from that table, with D and trimming inferred from the DNA. The sample carries some 150,000 clones, roughly 85% recorded once. Concerning this clone: Its antigen remains unidentified.

Whole-study findings and limits: As was reported, the classifier diagnosed cytomegalovirus status with high specificity and sensitivity. Later on, a genetic analysis was performed. It linked a missense variant in DCLRE1C with V- and J-gene trimming of TCR beta.

The CDR3 is 15 residues long. Germline loops: CDR1 SGHDT, CDR2 YYEEEE. Trimming stripped 1 base from V and 3 bases from J, with 12 bases between. The chain uses TRBV5-6 and TRBJ2-3; D possibly corresponds to TRBD1 (5 bases). This receptor was obtained from a man between 40 and 49 years old in good health and CMV-seropositive. The material sequenced was PBMCs. The CDR3 region is CASSLWLGLTDTQYF. CDR3 sequence (DNA): TGTGCCAGCAGCTTGTGGCTGGGGCTAACAGATACGCAGTATTTT.